Included here is one T cell receptor beta chain sequence, with context. Its target is unknown. Researchers divided each subset's genomic DNA evenly across several immunoSEQ plates. TCRdb's table, derived via immunoSEQ multiplex PCR, lists solely in-frame clones and lacks some. Among 550,000 to 750,000 clones, 92% were seen once, and the ten largest hold nearly 25%. The sample comes from a study of shared clonotypes between healthy human individuals. Overall study results and limits: When naive CD4 clonotypes were compared across several donors, around 5% were shared. Non-shared clonotypes had lower generation probabilities than those shared by all four donors.

This CDR3 is 13 amino acids long. V was clipped by 5 bases and J by 3 bases, with 11 bases between them. Germline CDR1 and CDR2: SEHNR and FQNEAQ (reference sequence). Naive CD8 cells were CD45RO-negative, positively selected for CCR7, excluding terminally differentiated effector memory CD45RA+ cells. Sequencing was performed on naive CD8+ T cells sorted from blood. This TCR was recovered from a man aged 25-40 years in good health. The chain employs TRBV7-9 and TRBJ2-7; maybe TRBD1 (5 bases). CDR3 sequence: CASSPQQDYEQYF. The CDR3 coding sequence is TGTGCCAGCAGCCCACAACAGGACTACGAGCAGTACTTC.